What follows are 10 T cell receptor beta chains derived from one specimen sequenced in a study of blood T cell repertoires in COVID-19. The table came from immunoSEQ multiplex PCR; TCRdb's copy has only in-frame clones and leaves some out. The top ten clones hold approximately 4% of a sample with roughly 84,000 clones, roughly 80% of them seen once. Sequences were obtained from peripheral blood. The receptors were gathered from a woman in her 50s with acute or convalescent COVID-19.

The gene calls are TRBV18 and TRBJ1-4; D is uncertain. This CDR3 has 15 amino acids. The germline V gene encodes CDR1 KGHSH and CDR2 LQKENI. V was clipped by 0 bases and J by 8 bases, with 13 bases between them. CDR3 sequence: CASSPPNKVGEKLFF. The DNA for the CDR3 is TGTGCCAGCTCACCACCGAATAAAGTGGGCGAAAAACTGTTTTTT.

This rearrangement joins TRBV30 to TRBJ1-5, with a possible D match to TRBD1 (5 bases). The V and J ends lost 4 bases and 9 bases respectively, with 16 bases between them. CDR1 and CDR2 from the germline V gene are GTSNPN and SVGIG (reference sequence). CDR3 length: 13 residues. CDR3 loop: CAWTPKGAGPQHF. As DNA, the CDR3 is TGTGCCTGGACTCCCAAAGGGGCCGGGCCCCAGCATTTT.

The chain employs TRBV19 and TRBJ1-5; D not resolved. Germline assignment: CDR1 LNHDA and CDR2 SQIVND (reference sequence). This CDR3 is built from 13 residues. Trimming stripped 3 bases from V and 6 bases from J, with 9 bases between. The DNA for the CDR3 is TGTGCCAGTAGTATGTCGAGGGCTCAGCCCCAGCATTTT. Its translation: CASSMSRAQPQHF.

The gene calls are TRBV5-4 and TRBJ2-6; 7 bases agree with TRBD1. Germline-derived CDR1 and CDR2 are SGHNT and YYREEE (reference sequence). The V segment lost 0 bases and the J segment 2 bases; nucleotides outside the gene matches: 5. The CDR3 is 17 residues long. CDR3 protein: CASSLGQGPTGANVLTF. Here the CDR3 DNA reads TGTGCCAGCAGCTTGGGACAGGGACCCACTGGGGCCAACGTCCTGACTTTC.

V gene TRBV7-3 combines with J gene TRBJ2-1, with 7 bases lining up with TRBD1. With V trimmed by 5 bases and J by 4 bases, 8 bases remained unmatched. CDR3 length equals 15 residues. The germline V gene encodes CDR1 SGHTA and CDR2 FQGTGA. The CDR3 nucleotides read TGTGCCAGCAGCCCTGAGGGGACAGTGTACAATGAGCAGTTCTTC. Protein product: CASSPEGTVYNEQFF.

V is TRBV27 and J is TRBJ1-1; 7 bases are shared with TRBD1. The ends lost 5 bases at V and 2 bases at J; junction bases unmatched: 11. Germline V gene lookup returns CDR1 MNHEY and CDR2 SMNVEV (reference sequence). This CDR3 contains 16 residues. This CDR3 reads CASSPGRGGINTEAFF. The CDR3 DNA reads TGTGCCAGCAGTCCCGGTAGAGGGGGCATCAACACTGAAGCTTTCTTT.

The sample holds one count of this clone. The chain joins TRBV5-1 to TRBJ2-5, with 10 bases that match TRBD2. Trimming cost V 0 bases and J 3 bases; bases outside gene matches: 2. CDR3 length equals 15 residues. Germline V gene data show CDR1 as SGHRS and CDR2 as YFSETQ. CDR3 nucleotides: TGCGCCAGCAGCTTGGCAGGGACTAGCGAAGAGACCCAGTACTTC. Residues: CASSLAGTSEETQYF.

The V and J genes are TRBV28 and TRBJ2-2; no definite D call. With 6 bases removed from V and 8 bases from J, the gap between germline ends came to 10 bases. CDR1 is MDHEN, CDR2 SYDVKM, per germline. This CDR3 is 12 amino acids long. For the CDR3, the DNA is TGTGCCAGCAGCCTTTACAAAGGGGAGCTGTTTTTT. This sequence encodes CASSLYKGELFF.

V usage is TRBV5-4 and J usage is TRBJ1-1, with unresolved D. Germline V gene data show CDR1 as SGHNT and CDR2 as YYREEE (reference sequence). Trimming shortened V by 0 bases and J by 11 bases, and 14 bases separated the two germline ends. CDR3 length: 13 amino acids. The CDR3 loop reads CASSLVGSQEAFF. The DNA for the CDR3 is TGTGCCAGCAGCTTGGTGGGGAGTCAGGAGGCTTTCTTT.

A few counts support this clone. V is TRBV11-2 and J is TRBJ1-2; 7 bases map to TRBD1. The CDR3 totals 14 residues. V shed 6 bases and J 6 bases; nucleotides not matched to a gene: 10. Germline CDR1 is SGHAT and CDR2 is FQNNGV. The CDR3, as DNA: TGTGCCAGCAGTCGCGACAGGGTGTGGGATGGCTACACCTTC. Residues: CASSRDRVWDGYTF. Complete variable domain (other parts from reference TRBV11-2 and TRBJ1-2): EAGVAQSPRYKIIEKRQSVAFWCNPISGHATLYWYQQILGQGPKLLIQFQNNGVVDDSQLPKDRFSAERLKGVDSTLKIQPAKLEDSAVYLCASSRDRVWDGYTFGSGTRLTVV.